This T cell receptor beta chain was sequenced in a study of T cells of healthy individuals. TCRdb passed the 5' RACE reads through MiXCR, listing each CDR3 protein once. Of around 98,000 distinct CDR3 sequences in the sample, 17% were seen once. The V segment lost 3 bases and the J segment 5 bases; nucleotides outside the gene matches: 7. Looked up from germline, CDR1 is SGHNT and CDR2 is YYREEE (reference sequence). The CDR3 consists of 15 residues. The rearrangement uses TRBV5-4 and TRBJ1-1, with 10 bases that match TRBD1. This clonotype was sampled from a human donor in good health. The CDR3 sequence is CASSWDRGLRTEAFF. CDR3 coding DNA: TGTGCCAGCAGCTGGGACAGGGGATTGAGGACTGAAGCTTTCTTT.